This T cell receptor beta chain was captured in a study of blood T cell repertoires in COVID-19. Study information: The United States, Italy and Spain supplied acute and convalescent COVID-19 samples.

V lost 6 bases to trimming and J lost 10 bases, with 15 bases between them. The germline V gene encodes CDR1 DFQATT and CDR2 SNEGSKA (reference sequence). The CDR3 has 11 amino acids. Clones were sequenced by immunoSEQ multiplex PCR, and TCRdb holds only the in-frame ones, with some missing. The table records tens of thousands of clones, around 86% of them present only once. The source is a human donor in a cohort sampled during active COVID-19. The rearrangement joins TRBV20-1 to TRBJ1-1; the D gene is possibly TRBD1 (6 bases). The source material was peripheral blood. CDR3 sequence reads: CSAPVGGRAFF. The CDR3 nucleotides are TGCAGTGCCCCAGTGGGGGGGCGAGCTTTCTTT.